A selection of T cell receptor beta chains follows, all from one sample in a study of blood T cell repertoires in COVID-19. Sequencing used immunoSEQ multiplex PCR; TCRdb keeps in-frame clones, though not all of them. The profile shows 350,000 to 400,000 clones, roughly 88% of them singletons. Sequenced: PBMCs or T cells enriched from blood (not recorded which). The receptor set was obtained from a woman in her 30s with acute COVID-19. The CDR3 runs from the conserved cysteine through the conserved F or W. A D gene is named only where the DNA matches it firmly. Size is stated for part of the rows, as once, few or many counts, or as a class when the clone is expanded.

j_call | v_call | d_call | clone_size | cdr3_aa | cdr3_nt
TRBJ1-5 | TRBV19 | - | - | CASRSLTSRGSNQPQHF | TGTGCCAGTAGGTCTTTGACGAGCCGGGGGAGCAATCAGCCCCAGCATTTT
TRBJ1-5 | TRBV6-4 | TRBD1 | once | CASWDSPPLDEQPQHF | TGTGCCAGCTGGGACAGCCCACCTCTAGACGAGCAGCCCCAGCATTTT
TRBJ2-7 | TRBV9 | - | - | CASSVDDNRAYEQYF | TGTGCCAGCAGCGTAGACGACAACCGAGCCTACGAGCAGTACTTC
TRBJ1-2 | TRBV7-9 | - | - | CASSPGEFGYTF | TGTGCCAGCAGCCCCGGGGAGTTTGGCTACACCTTC
TRBJ2-3 | TRBV7-3 | - | - | CASSLIGSTDTQYF | TGTGCCAGCAGCTTGATCGGGTCCACAGATACGCAGTATTTT
TRBJ1-4 | TRBV4-3 | - | - | CASSQGTAGLNEKLFF | TGCGCCAGCAGCCAAGGGACAGCAGGACTTAATGAAAAACTGTTTTTT
TRBJ1-1 | TRBV29-1 | - | - | CSVEERGIEAFF | TGCAGCGTTGAAGAACGGGGGATAGAAGCTTTCTTT
TRBJ1-2 | TRBV30 | TRBD1 | - | CAWSVPRPGGNYGYTF | TGTGCCTGGAGTGTACCCCGGCCAGGGGGTAACTATGGCTACACCTTC
TRBJ1-5 | TRBV27 | TRBD1 | - | CASSLSWRGQANQPQHF | TGTGCCAGCAGTTTATCGTGGAGGGGGCAGGCTAATCAGCCCCAGCATTTT
TRBJ1-1 | TRBV6-5 | TRBD1 | - | CASSRQGRAFF | TGTGCCAGCAGCAGACAGGGTCGCGCTTTCTTT
TRBJ2-1 | TRBV6-5 | - | - | CASSQDRAGGQFF | TGTGCCAGCAGCCAAGACAGGGCCGGGGGGCAGTTCTTC
TRBJ1-4 | TRBV30 | TRBD1 | - | CAWSVGQGDRSWDEKLFF | TGTGCCTGGAGTGTCGGACAGGGAGACAGGTCATGGGATGAAAAACTGTTTTTT
TRBJ1-5 | TRBV10-1 | TRBD1 | - | CASSMGTGTGFRNSNQPQHF | TGCGCCAGCAGCATGGGGACCGGGACAGGGTTCCGAAATAGCAATCAGCCCCAGCATTTT
TRBJ1-2 | TRBV12-3/TRBV12-4 | - | - | CATSSTDNYGYTF | TGTGCCACCTCGTCGACAGATAACTATGGCTACACCTTC
TRBJ2-7 | TRBV7-8 | TRBD2 | - | CASSSGKLAGGHEQYF | TGTGCCAGCAGCTCTGGAAAACTAGCGGGGGGGCACGAGCAGTACTTC
TRBJ1-2 | TRBV5-1 | - | - | CASSLAGGEGYGYTF | TGCGCCAGCAGCTTGGCGGGGGGAGAAGGGTATGGCTACACCTTC
TRBJ1-2 | TRBV9 | TRBD1 | - | CASSVATGTGGYTF | TGTGCCAGCAGCGTCGCGACAGGGACGGGAGGCTACACCTTC
TRBJ1-2 | TRBV19 | TRBD1 | - | CASSSLGTAKNYGYTF | TGTGCCAGTAGTTCATTAGGGACAGCCAAAAACTATGGCTACACCTTC
TRBJ2-3 | TRBV5-4 | TRBD2 | - | CASSLKTGLAVADTQYF | TGTGCCAGCAGCTTGAAGACGGGACTAGCCGTCGCAGATACGCAGTATTTT
TRBJ1-2 | TRBV24-1 | - | - | CATSGRGPNYGYTF | TGTGCCACCAGTGGACGCGGCCCAAACTATGGCTACACCTTC
TRBJ2-5 | TRBV15 | - | - | CATSKRGRGGLETQYF | TGTGCCACCAGCAAGAGGGGCAGGGGTGGGTTAGAGACCCAGTACTTC
TRBJ1-3 | TRBV5-5 | - | - | CASSFRDGNTIYF | TGTGCCAGCAGCTTCAGGGATGGAAACACCATATATTTT
TRBJ1-2 | TRBV5-1 | TRBD1 | - | CASSLRTGKNIFGYTF | TGCGCCAGCAGCTTAAGGACAGGGAAGAATATTTTTGGCTACACCTTC
TRBJ1-6 | TRBV2 | - | - | CASSEGAGGGNSPLHF | TGTGCCAGCAGTGAAGGGGCAGGTGGAGGTAATTCACCCCTCCACTTT
TRBJ2-1 | TRBV13 | - | - | CASSLLRWGDNEQFF | TGTGCCAGCAGCTTACTCCGGTGGGGCGACAATGAGCAGTTCTTC
TRBJ1-4 | TRBV4-3 | - | - | CASSRGAATNEKLFF | TGCGCCAGCAGCCGCGGGGCAGCAACTAATGAAAAACTGTTTTTT
TRBJ1-1 | TRBV5-5 | TRBD1 | - | CASSLGQGPTEAFF | TGTGCCAGCAGCTTGGGACAGGGTCCCACTGAAGCTTTCTTT
TRBJ2-5 | TRBV20-1 | - | once | CSASPGEATQYF | TGCAGTGCTAGTCCAGGGGAAGCGACCCAGTACTTC